A single sample gave rise to the 6 T cell receptor beta chains below, sequenced in a study of PD-L1 blockade in urothelial cancer. Sequencing used immunoSEQ multiplex PCR; TCRdb keeps in-frame clones, though not all of them. Of about 84,000 clones listed, more than 75% were seen once; the top ten hold more than 9%. The input for sequencing was PBMCs, taken around atezolizumab (anti-PD-L1) treatment. Receptors were obtained from a man aged 65 to 85 with urothelial cancer.

This sequence joins TRBV30 and TRBJ2-1; 10 bases are shared with TRBD2. The CDR3 is made up of 16 amino acids. J lost 3 bases, V lost 3 bases, and 8 bases had no gene match. CDR1 and CDR2 from the germline V gene are GTSNPN and SVGIG (reference sequence). The CDR3 nucleotides are TGTGCCTGGAGCCACGGAACTAGCGGGGTCTACAATGAGCAGTTCTTC. It yields the protein CAWSHGTSGVYNEQFF.

The chain has TRBV15 and TRBJ2-7; D gene uncertain. CDR1 LNHNV and CDR2 YYDKDF come from the germline V gene (reference sequence). Trimming shortened V by 0 bases and J by 0 bases, and 9 bases separated the two germline ends. The CDR3 is 15 residues long. The CDR3 sequence is CATSRDYESSYEQYF. The CDR3 nucleotides read TGTGCCACCAGCAGAGACTACGAGTCCTCCTACGAGCAGTACTTC.

The V and J genes are TRBV11-3 and TRBJ2-1; 11 bases match TRBD2. The CDR3 totals 16 residues. The V segment lost 5 bases and the J segment 10 bases; nucleotides outside the gene matches: 13. Per the germline V gene, CDR1 is SGHNT and CDR2 is YENEEA. In DNA form, the CDR3 reads TGTGCCAGCAGCCCGACTAGCGGGACGCCTCTCGCGGAGCAGTTCTTC. Encoded protein: CASSPTSGTPLAEQFF.

This chain uses TRBV6-5 with TRBJ2-7; D is unclear. CDR3 size: 13 residues. Trimming took 6 bases from V and 2 from J, leaving 11 bases between them. CDR1 is MNHEY, CDR2 SVGAGI, per germline. The CDR3 sequence is CASRIGYTYEQYF. DNA of the CDR3: TGTGCCAGCAGGATCGGTTATACCTACGAGCAGTACTTC.

This clone was observed a handful of times. V and J are TRBV4-2 and TRBJ2-7; weak D call: TRBD1 (6 bases). CDR1 LGHNA and CDR2 YNFKEQ come from the germline V gene. V dropped 2 bases and J dropped 3 bases, with 11 bases sitting between them. The CDR3 length is 14 residues. The CDR3 DNA reads as TGTGCCAGCAGCCAATCATCACAGGGCTACGAGCAGTACTTC. Encoded protein: CASSQSSQGYEQYF.

This sequence joins TRBV5-1 and TRBJ1-1; maybe TRBD1 (6 bases). The V gene's germline CDR1 is SGHRS and CDR2 YFSETQ. Trimming took 5 bases from V and 1 from J, leaving 15 bases between them. This CDR3 has 15 residues. The CDR3 protein is CASRAGDWGNTEAFF. In DNA, the CDR3 is TGCGCCAGCAGGGCAGGGGATTGGGGGAACACTGAAGCTTTCTTT.